This T cell receptor beta chain stems from a study of blood T cell repertoires in COVID-19 (dated by TCRdb to 2020 to 2022). With regard to the full study: Collaborator samples came from the United States, Italy and Spain and covered acute and convalescent phases of COVID-19. Samples came from the ongoing ImmuneRACE study (first 160 participants) plus 1,254 subjects from 6 global collaborators. The prospective study material was composed of cDNA or gDNA derived from T cells, B-cell-depleted T cells, or PBMCs. Deeply sampled blood TCRbeta repertoires from subjects exposed to, actively infected with, or recovered from COVID-19 were included in the dataset. A de-identified subject ID, COVID-19 status, age in years and sex were almost always included in the sample metadata. The repertoires were released in a freely available public database meant as a resource for research on the immune response to SARS-CoV-2. Where available, HLA class I and class II types were taken from metadata supplied by the sample provider and were not determined by assay-based typing. Overall study outcomes, separate from this receptor: How much clinical and demographic metadata was included differed by source and by participant, and the metadata was provided uncurated.

Inclusive of the bounding cysteine and phenylalanine, the CDR3 is 14 residues long. The sequence is cut down to CDR3 DNA, 42 bases in frame from base 1. CDR1 is given as MNHNY and CDR2 as SVGAGI, both from the germline V gene (reference sequence). Trimming removed 4 bases from V and 1 base from J; the gene matches leave 4 bases unexplained. Collaborating institutions collected whole blood in K2EDTA tubes following their own protocols. For TCRbeta analysis, collaborators shipped samples as frozen whole blood, isolated PBMCs, or DNA extracted from either of those sample types. Regarding this clone: Its antigen is not yet known. Base qualities are missing; no much larger clone stands one base away.

TCRbeta CDR3 regions were amplified from genomic DNA by means of the immunoSEQ Assay, a bias-controlled multiplex PCR. Turning to the authors' computational methods: The number of nucleated cells in each sample was estimated from the amplification of reference gene primers within the assay. To quantify the absolute abundance of each unique TCRbeta CDR3 rearrangement, sequence reads were collapsed and filtered. For each sample, productive Simpson clonality was calculated by taking the square root of Simpson's diversity index across productive rearrangements. In TCRdb, the immuneACCESS table is reduced to in-frame sequences with V and J assigned. These tables do not hold every clone; where another copy was compared, an unresolved V gene accounts for under half, and the others remain unexplained. V and J calls and clone size are copied from that table; D and trimming were computed from the DNA. The sample table contains about 12,000 clones; only one count was recorded for around 90% of them. The ten largest clones represent under 30% of the sample.

The clonotype originates from a woman aged 70-85 years with active COVID-19. Sequencing was done on a sample of peripheral blood. Rearrangement joined TRBV6-6 to TRBJ2-7, with TRBD2 identical over 7 junction bases. The bases are TGTGCCAGCAGTTCTCGGGGGGTTTCCTACGAGCAGTACTTC. It encodes CASSSRGVSYEQYF.